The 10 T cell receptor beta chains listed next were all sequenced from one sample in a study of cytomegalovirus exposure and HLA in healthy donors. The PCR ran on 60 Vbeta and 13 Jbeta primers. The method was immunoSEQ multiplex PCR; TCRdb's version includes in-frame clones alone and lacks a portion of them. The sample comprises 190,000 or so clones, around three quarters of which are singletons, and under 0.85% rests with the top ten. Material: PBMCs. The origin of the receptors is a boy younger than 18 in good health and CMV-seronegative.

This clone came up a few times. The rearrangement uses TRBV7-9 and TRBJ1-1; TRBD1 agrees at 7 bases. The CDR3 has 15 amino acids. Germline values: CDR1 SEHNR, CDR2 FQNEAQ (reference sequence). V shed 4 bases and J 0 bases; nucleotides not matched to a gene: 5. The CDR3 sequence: CASSWGQRLNTEAFF. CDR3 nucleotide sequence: TGTGCCAGCAGCTGGGGACAGCGATTGAACACTGAAGCTTTCTTT.

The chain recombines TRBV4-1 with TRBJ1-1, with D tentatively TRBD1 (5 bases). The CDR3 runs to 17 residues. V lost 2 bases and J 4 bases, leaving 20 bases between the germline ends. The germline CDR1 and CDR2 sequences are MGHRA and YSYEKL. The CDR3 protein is CASSQPSEEPGGTEAFF. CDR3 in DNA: TGCGCCAGCAGCCAACCGTCTGAGGAACCGGGGGGCACTGAAGCTTTCTTT.

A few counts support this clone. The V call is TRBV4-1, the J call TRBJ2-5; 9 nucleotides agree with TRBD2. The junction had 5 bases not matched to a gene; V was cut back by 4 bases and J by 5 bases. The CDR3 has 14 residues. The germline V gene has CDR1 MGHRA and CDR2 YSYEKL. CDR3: CASSLLAGSETQYF. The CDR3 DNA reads TGCGCCAGCAGCCTTCTAGCGGGATCCGAGACCCAGTACTTC.

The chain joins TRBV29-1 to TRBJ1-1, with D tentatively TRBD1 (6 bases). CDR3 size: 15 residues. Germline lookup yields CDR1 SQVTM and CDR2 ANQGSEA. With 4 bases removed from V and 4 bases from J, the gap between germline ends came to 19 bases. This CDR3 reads CSVAGQPLGSTEAFF. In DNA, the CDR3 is TGCAGCGTTGCTGGACAGCCCTTAGGATCCACTGAAGCTTTCTTT.

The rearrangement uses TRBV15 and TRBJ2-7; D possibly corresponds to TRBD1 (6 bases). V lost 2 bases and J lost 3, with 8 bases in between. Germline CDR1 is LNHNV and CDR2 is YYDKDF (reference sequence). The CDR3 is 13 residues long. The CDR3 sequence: CATSRQGHYEQYF. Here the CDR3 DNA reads TGTGCCACCAGCAGACAGGGGCACTACGAGCAGTACTTC.

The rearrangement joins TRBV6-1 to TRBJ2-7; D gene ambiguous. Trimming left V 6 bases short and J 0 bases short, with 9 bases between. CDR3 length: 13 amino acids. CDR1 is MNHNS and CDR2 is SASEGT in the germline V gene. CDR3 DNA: TGTGCCAGCAGGCTCCTAGACTCCTACGAGCAGTACTTC. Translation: CASRLLDSYEQYF.

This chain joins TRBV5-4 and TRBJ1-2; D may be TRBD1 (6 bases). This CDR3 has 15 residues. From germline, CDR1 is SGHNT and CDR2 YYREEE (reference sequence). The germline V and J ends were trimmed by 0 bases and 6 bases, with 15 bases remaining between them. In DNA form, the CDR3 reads TGTGCCAGCAGCTTGGTTGCAGGGGCGCAGGATGGCTACACCTTC. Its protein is CASSLVAGAQDGYTF. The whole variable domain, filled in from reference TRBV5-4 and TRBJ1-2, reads ETGVTQSPTHLIKTRGQQVTLRCSSQSGHNTVSWYQQALGQGPQFIFQYYREEENGRGNFPPRFSGLQFPNYSSELNVNALELDDSALYLCASSLVAGAQDGYTFGSGTRLTVV.

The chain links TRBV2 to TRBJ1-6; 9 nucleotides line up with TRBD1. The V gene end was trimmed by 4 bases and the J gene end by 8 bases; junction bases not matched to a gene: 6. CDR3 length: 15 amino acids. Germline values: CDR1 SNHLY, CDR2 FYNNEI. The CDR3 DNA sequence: TGTGCCAGCAGTGGTCCGGGACAGGGAGATTCACCCCTCCACTTT. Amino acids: CASSGPGQGDSPLHF.

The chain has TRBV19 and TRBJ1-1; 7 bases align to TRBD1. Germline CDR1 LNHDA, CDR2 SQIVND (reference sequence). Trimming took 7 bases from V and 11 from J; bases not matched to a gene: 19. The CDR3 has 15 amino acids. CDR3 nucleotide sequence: TGTGCCAGTAATGGGGTGATGTCAGACAGGGTGGACGCTTTCTTT. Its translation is CASNGVMSDRVDAFF.

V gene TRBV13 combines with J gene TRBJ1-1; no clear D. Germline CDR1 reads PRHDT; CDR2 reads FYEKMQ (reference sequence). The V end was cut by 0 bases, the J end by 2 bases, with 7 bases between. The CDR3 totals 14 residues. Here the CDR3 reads CASSLGSVNTEAFF. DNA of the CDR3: TGTGCCAGCAGCTTAGGCAGTGTTAACACTGAAGCTTTCTTT.